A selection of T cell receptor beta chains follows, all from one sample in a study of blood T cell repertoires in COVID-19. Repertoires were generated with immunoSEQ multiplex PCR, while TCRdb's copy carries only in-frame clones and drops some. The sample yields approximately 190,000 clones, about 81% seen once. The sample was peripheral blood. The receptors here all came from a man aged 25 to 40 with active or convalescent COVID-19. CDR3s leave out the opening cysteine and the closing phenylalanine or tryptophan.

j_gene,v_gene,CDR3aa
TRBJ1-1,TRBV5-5,ASSLGARGFTEAF
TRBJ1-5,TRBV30,AWWAGEGQPQH
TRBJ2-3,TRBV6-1,ASSEAGRGTGDARAQY
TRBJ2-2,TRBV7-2,ASSPRGGSGNTGELF
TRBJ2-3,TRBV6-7,ASSYPDLAGGLPDTQY
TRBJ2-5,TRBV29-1,SVPAPAGETQY
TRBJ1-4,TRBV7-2,ASSLGDRDNEKLF
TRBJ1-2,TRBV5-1,ASSLGQGDYGYT
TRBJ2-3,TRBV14,ASSLRTGGFGDTQY
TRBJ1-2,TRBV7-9,ASSTGDSGGYT
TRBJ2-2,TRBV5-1,ASSRPQGGATTGELF
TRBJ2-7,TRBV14,ASSQARTGDSYEQY
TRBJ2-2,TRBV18,ASSPHDRVTGELF
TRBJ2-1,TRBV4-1,ASSQTSGTSGSEQF
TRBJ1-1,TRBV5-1,ASSDTAGNTEAF
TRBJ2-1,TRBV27,ASRKTGGPYNEQF
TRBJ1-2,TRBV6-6,ASSKAVGETYGYT
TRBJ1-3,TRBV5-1,ASSLHTTTSGNTIY
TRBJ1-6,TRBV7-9,ASSLVQGSMDNSPLH
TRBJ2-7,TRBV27,ASSALVGSYEQY
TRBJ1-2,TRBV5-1,ASSPPGADYGYT
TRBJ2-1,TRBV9,ASSVGYSSYNEQF
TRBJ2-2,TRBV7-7,ASSLTGQGTTNTGELF
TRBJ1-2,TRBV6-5,ASVTGGTNYGYT
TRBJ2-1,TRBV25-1,ASSEVGPYNEQF
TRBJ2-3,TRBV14,ASSRRRLAGVSDTQY
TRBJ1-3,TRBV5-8,ASSYTGTSGNTIY
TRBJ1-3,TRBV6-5,ASSRDRVAGNTIY
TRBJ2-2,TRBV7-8,ASSMTSGNTGELF
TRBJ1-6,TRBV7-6,ASRVEDRAGSPLH
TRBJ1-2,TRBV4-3,ASSQDTGSFDGYT
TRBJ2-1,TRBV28,ASSSMEQF
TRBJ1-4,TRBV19,ASSASTTNEKLF
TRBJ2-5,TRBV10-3,AISGRTGEETQY
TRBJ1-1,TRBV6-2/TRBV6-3,ASSSGNTEAF
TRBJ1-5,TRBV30,AWGWTGNQPQH
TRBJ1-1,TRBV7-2,ASSLDGYQAGNTEAF
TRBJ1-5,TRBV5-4,ASSLSPGQGNQPQH
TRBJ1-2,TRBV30,AWIDGANYGYT
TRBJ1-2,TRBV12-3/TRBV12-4,ASSLGAAYGYT
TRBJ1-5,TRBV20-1,SASPHSDQPQH
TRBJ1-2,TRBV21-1,ASSKIGTPFNYGYT
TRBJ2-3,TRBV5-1,ASSLVPGQGRASTDTQY
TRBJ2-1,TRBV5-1,ASSLRQDSYNEQF
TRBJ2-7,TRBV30,AWSSGLAGSYEQY
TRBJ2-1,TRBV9,ASSVSGSSYNEQF
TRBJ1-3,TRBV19,ASSSGSTSGNTIY
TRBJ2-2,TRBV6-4,APLPPLAGGPGGELF
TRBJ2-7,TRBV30,AWSRQTYEQY
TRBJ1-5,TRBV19,ATRDPQGSNQPQH
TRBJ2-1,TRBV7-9,ASSLATGGGINEQF
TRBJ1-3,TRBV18,ASSPVPGTGALSGNTIY
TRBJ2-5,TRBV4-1,ASSQVQGAEETQY
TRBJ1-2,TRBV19,ASSQKNVGLPNYGYT
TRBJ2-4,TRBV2,ASSVWQGVGNIQY
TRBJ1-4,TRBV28,ASSTRTGGREKLF
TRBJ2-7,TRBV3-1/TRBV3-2,ASSPGTSGRWYEQY
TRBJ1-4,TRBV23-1,ASSLGQGKGEKLF
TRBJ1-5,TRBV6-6,ASSYGQVRQPQH
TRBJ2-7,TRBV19,ASSTKGQPPYEQY